A selection of T cell receptor beta chains follows, all from one sample in a study of Ad26.COV2.S vaccination and SARS-CoV-2 variants. TCRdb's copy holds only in-frame clones and misses some; the assay was immunoSEQ multiplex PCR. Of a few hundred thousand clones listed, over 75% are singletons. The material sequenced was peripheral blood, taken in a trial of Ad26.COV2.S vaccine versus placebo. All receptors derive from a person aged 18 to 59 who received the Ad26.COV2.S COVID-19 vaccine or a placebo. The CDR3 runs from the conserved cysteine through the conserved F or W. D genes are given only for firm matches. Not every row has a clone size; where given, it reads once, few, many or a size class.

>TRBJ1-4|.|TRBV9|.
CASSVGMQANEKLFF
TGTGCCAGCAGCGTAGGGATGCAGGCAAATGAAAAACTGTTTTTT
>TRBJ2-1|.|TRBV12-3/TRBV12-4|TRBD1
CASGQGAGEQFF
TGTGCCAGCGGACAGGGGGCAGGGGAGCAGTTCTTC
>TRBJ1-4|.|TRBV3-1/TRBV3-2|.
CASSQVGRTTNEKLFF
TGTGCCAGCAGCCAAGTGGGTCGGACAACTAATGAAAAACTGTTTTTT
>TRBJ2-7|.|TRBV5-1|.
CASSFGSSYEQYF
TGCGCCAGCAGCTTTGGATCCTCCTACGAGCAGTACTTC
>TRBJ1-1|.|TRBV12-5|.
CASGSGMNTEAFF
TGTGCTAGTGGTTCAGGGATGAACACTGAAGCTTTCTTT
>TRBJ1-2|.|TRBV25-1|.
CASSEQTSYTF
TGTGCCAGCAGTGAACAGACAAGCTACACCTTC
>TRBJ2-7|.|TRBV7-2|TRBD2
CASYPERELGNEQYF
TGTGCCAGCTATCCAGAGCGGGAGTTAGGGAACGAGCAGTACTTC
>TRBJ2-3|.|TRBV4-1|.
CASSQDLQGARDTQYF
TGCGCCAGCAGCCAGGACCTACAGGGCGCCCGGGATACGCAGTATTTT
>TRBJ1-5|.|TRBV27|.
CAIGGGSNQPQHF
TGTGCCATTGGAGGGGGTAGCAATCAGCCCCAGCATTTT
>TRBJ1-3|.|TRBV5-1|TRBD1
CASSSAGTGGNTIYF
TGCGCCAGCAGCTCCGCCGGGACAGGGGGAAACACCATATATTTT
>TRBJ1-1|.|TRBV28|TRBD1
CASSRTGGTEAFF
TGTGCCAGCAGTCGAACAGGGGGAACTGAAGCTTTCTTT
>TRBJ2-7|once|TRBV2|.
CATSRDSLYEQYF
TGTGCCACCAGTCGAGACAGCCTCTACGAGCAGTACTTC
>TRBJ2-5|.|TRBV7-8|TRBD2
CASGTSPETQYF
TGTGCCAGCGGGACTAGCCCGGAGACCCAGTACTTC
>TRBJ2-3|.|TRBV14|TRBD1
CASSQGTGTTDTQYF
TGTGCCAGCAGCCAAGGGACAGGGACGACAGATACGCAGTATTTT
>TRBJ2-2|.|TRBV11-2|.
CASSSRGTQANTGELFF
TGTGCCAGCAGCTCGCGCGGGACCCAAGCGAACACCGGGGAGCTGTTTTTT
>TRBJ2-3|few|TRBV12-3/TRBV12-4|.
CASSLNTGDTQYF
TGTGCCAGCAGTTTAAATACCGGAGATACGCAGTATTTT
>TRBJ1-2|once|TRBV7-2|.
CASSLVGGTGPYGYTF
TGTGCCAGCAGCTTAGTGGGCGGGACGGGCCCCTATGGCTACACCTTC
>TRBJ2-7|.|TRBV28|TRBD1
CASSEGQNYEQYF
TGTGCCAGCAGTGAGGGACAGAACTACGAGCAGTACTTC
>TRBJ2-3|.|TRBV10-2|TRBD2
CASSDPGLAGWPYF
TGCGCCAGCAGTGACCCAGGACTAGCGGGGTGGCCGTATTTT
>TRBJ2-5|.|TRBV7-6|.
CASSLGKETQYF
TGTGCCAGCAGCTTAGGGAAAGAGACCCAGTACTTC
>TRBJ1-2|.|TRBV28|.
CASSLNYGYTF
TGTGCCAGCAGCTTAAACTATGGCTACACCTTC
>TRBJ2-5|.|TRBV5-4|TRBD1
CASSRGRETQYF
TGTGCCAGCAGCAGGGGGCGAGAGACCCAGTACTTC
>TRBJ1-6|once|TRBV7-9|.
CASSLGQGRNSPLHF
TGTGCCAGCAGCTTAGGGCAGGGGAGGAATTCACCCCTCCACTTT
>TRBJ1-1|.|TRBV6-6|TRBD1
CASTLGRQGSEAFF
TGTGCCAGCACCCTCGGGCGACAGGGCTCTGAAGCTTTCTTT